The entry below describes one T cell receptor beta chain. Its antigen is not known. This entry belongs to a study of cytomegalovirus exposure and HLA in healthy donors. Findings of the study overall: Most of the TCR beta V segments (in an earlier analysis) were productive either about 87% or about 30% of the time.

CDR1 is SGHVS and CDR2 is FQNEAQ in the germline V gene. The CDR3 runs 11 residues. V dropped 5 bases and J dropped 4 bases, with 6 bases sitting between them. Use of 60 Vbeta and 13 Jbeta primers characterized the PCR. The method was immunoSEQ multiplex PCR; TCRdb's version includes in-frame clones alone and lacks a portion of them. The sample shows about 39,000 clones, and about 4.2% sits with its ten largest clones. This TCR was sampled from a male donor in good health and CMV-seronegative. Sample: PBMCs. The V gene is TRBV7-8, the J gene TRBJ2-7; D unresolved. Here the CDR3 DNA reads TGTGCCAGCAGCCCATTGTACGAGCAGTACTTC. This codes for CASSPLYEQYF.